This TCR beta chain appears in the sequencing data of a study of prognosis after radiotherapy for stage I lung cancer. Study-level background: Every lung cancer patient of the non-small cell type was deemed medically inoperable. Around twelve men and six or seven women, aged roughly 53 to 85 and with a median age of around 79 years, made up the patients. Broader study findings: Clone counts measured for unique TCRs fell after stereotactic body radiation therapy, median approximately 10,000 versus 7,000.

This clonotype is a singleton in its sample. Its antigen remains unidentified. A read error may be the cause here, since a much bigger clone is one base away. Germline CDR1 and CDR2: MGHDK and SYGVNS. J lost 6 bases, V lost 10 bases, and 15 bases had no gene match. This CDR3 contains 15 residues. It was by two-round multiplex PCR that TCR beta CDR3 was amplified from genomic DNA. Round one of PCR was performed, and it used primers specific to each TRBV and TRBJ gene. There were universal primers used in the second PCR round. One entry per CDR3 protein, called by TCRdb with MiXCR from the multiplex PCR reads. The table lists about 15,000 distinct CDR3 sequences, under 50% of them singletons.

This clonotype was obtained from a donor aged 50 or older with non-small cell lung cancer. The sample here was PBMCs, taken before or after stereotactic body radiation therapy (not recorded which). The chain recombines TRBV25-1 with TRBJ2-4; TRBD1 aligns across 7 bases. The CDR3 region is CAIRRQGDTLNIQYF. The CDR3 DNA reads TGTGCCATCAGGAGACAGGGCGATACCTTAAACATTCAGTACTTC.